The rows below give T cell receptor beta chains drawn from one sample of a study of cytomegalovirus exposure and HLA in healthy donors. Profiling relied on immunoSEQ multiplex PCR, and the TCRdb table lists in-frame clones only, not all of them. Recorded for this sample: about 88,000 clones. Source material: PBMCs. Receptor source: a girl between 10 and 17 years old in good health and CMV-seropositive. Both conserved end residues are part of each CDR3. The D gene is left open where the match is weak.

-,TRBV14,TRBJ1-1,TGTGCCAGCAGCCCCGTAAACTCCATGGCGTGGAGGGCAGCAGCTTTCTTT,CASSPVNSMAWRAAAFF
TRBD1,TRBV27,TRBJ1-3,TGTGCCAGCAGTACCACAGGGGGCTTGGCTGGAAACACCATATATTTT,CASSTTGGLAGNTIYF
-,TRBV4-3,TRBJ1-1,TGCGCCAGCAGCCACAACCCGACAGCTGGGAACACTGAAGCTTTCTTT,CASSHNPTAGNTEAFF
-,TRBV23-1,TRBJ1-5,TGCGCCAGCAGGGGGGCAGGTCCCCACAATCAGCCCCAGCATTTT,CASRGAGPHNQPQHF
TRBD1,TRBV6-5,TRBJ2-7,TGTGCCAGCAGTGGGACAGGGGGCGACGAGCAGTACTTC,CASSGTGGDEQYF
-,TRBV4-1,TRBJ1-4,TGCGCCAGCAGTCGAGTGAGGGGGTGGGAAAAACTGTTTTTT,CASSRVRGWEKLFF
-,TRBV4-1,TRBJ1-1,TGCGCCAGCAGCCATAGACCCGCGGAGCCCATGAACACTGAAGCTTTCTTT,CASSHRPAEPMNTEAFF
TRBD1,TRBV11-2,TRBJ1-2,TGTGCCAGCAGCTTGGGAGGGACAGGGGATAACTATGGCTACACCTTC,CASSLGGTGDNYGYTF
TRBD1,TRBV5-1,TRBJ1-2,TGCGCCAGCAGCTTAAACCAGGGGGCAGGGGGCTACACCTTC,CASSLNQGAGGYTF
TRBD2,TRBV9,TRBJ2-1,TGTGCCAGCAGCCCGCGTCTATCCGGGGGGACCTACAATGAGCAGTTCTTC,CASSPRLSGGTYNEQFF
-,TRBV6-1,TRBJ2-2,TGTGCCAGCAGTGAAAGAGGGCGGCAGGTGAACACCGGGGAGCTGTTTTTT,CASSERGRQVNTGELFF
-,TRBV6-1,TRBJ2-2,TGTGCCAGCAGTGATCGGACAGAGAACACCGGGGAGCTGTTTTTT,CASSDRTENTGELFF
TRBD2,TRBV27,TRBJ2-1,TGTGCCAGCACCCCGGTCGGGGGGAATGAGCAGTTCTTC,CASTPVGGNEQFF
TRBD2,TRBV7-9,TRBJ2-5,TGTGCCAGCAGCGGGATCCGGATGTGGGGGGGACTCCAAGAGACCCAGTACTTC,CASSGIRMWGGLQETQYF
TRBD1,TRBV9,TRBJ1-4,TGTGCCAGCAGCGTGGGGACAGGGCAAGGCGAAAAACTGTTTTTT,CASSVGTGQGEKLFF
-,TRBV4-3,TRBJ1-2,TGCGCCAGCAGCCAAGATCCGGCAGGGGTGGCCGGCTGCACCTTC,CASSQDPAGVAGCTF
-,TRBV7-9,TRBJ1-4,TGTGCCAGCAGCTTACCCGACAAATCACCAACTAATGAAAAACTGTTTTTT,CASSLPDKSPTNEKLFF
-,TRBV13,TRBJ2-7,TGTGCCAGCTCCGGTTTTACTCACTCCTACGAGCAGTACTTC,CASSGFTHSYEQYF
TRBD1,TRBV29-1,TRBJ2-1,TGCAGCGTTCCGCCCAGGGGGAATGAGCAGTTCTTC,CSVPPRGNEQFF
TRBD2,TRBV25-1,TRBJ2-3,TGTGCCAGCAGTACCCGACTAGCGGGGGACACAGATACGCAGTATTTT,CASSTRLAGDTDTQYF